The sequence of this T cell receptor (beta chain) was determined in a study of sequential checkpoint blockade in melanoma. Across the study: Randomization was 1:1 between first-line nivolumab→ipilimumab and ipilimumab→nivolumab. After both sequences, patients received maintenance nivolumab.

The repertoire was sequenced with immunoSEQ multiplex PCR; TCRdb's copy has only in-frame clones and lacks some. The table includes some 22,000 clones, around 80% detected once. The table lists this clone with a count of one. The treatment: randomized to nivolumab then ipilimumab (arm A) or the reverse (arm B). DNA-damaging chemotherapy had not been given to any patient beforehand. From thawed PBMCs, live CD3+CD8+ cells negative for CD19 and CD56 were sorted. The germline V and J ends were trimmed by 4 bases and 2 bases, with 12 bases remaining between them. The CDR3 has 15 residues. Per the germline V gene, CDR1 is SGHVS and CDR2 is FNYEAQ.

The receptor was isolated from a human donor with melanoma. V usage is TRBV7-6 and J usage is TRBJ2-1; D not resolved. Sequenced here: CD8+ T cells sorted from blood (inferred from file names), sampled from a patient given nivolumab and ipilimumab in sequence. CDR3 DNA sequence: TGTGCCAGCAGCTCGACTCGTCTAGCCTACAATGAGCAGTTCTTC. It is translated as CASSSTRLAYNEQFF.